Listed here is a single T cell receptor (beta chain). This clonotype is large (0.1 to 1%) in terms of sample share. This clone's antigen is unknown. Qualities for individual bases were not recorded, and no much larger clone is one base off. These data are taken from a study (dated by TCRdb to about 2017). Broadly, across the study: To characterize human CD8+ TCR repertoires that recognize immunodominant viral antigens, the researchers relied on sequence and structural analyses. Broader findings and caveats from the paper: The CD8+ TCR repertoires specific to different immunodominant viral antigens were reported to be highly diverse and distinct from one another.

The reads were generated on an Illumina HiSeq 2500. Starting from the raw public reads, TCRdb applied fastp trimming at Q25, assembled clones with MiXCR and retained in-frame beta chains. Rows with one shared CDR3 protein collapse into an entry with the most common genes and DNA. A total of about 420 distinct CDR3 sequences appear in this sample, 32% of them only once. Over 90% of the sample is taken by the ten largest. V has 10 bases trimmed and J has 5 bases trimmed; junction bases matching no gene number 15. In the germline V gene (reference sequence), CDR1 corresponds to MNHEY and CDR2 to SMNVEV. The CDR3 covers 15 residues, taking in both the cysteine and the phenylalanine. The entry retains the CDR3 DNA only, 45 bases that are in frame from base 1.

Sequences were obtained from CD8+ T cells (not recorded whether cultured). The source is a male donor. Recombination joined TRBV27 with TRBJ2-7; 9 junctional bases match TRBD2. The sequence in DNA is TGTGCCACCACACCGCTTATAGCGGGAGCCCACGAGCAGTACTTC. This translates into CATTPLIAGAHEQYF.